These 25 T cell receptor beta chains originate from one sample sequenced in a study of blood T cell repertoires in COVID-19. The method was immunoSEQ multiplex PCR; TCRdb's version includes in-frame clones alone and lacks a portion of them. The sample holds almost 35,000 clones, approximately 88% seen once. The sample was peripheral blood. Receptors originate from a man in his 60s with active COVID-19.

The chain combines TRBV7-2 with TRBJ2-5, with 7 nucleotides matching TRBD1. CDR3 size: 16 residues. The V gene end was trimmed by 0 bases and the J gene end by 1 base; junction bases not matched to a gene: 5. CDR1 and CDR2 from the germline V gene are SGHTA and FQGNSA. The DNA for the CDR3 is TGTGCCAGCAGCTTAGCGCTGACAGGGCTCCAAGAGACCCAGTACTTC. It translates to CASSLALTGLQETQYF.

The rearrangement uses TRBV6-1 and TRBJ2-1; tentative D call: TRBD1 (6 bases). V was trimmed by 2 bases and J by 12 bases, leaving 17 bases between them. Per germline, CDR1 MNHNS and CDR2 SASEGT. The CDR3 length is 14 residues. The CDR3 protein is CASSENLRGSGQFF. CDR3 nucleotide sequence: TGTGCCAGCAGTGAAAATTTGAGGGGGAGCGGGCAGTTCTTC.

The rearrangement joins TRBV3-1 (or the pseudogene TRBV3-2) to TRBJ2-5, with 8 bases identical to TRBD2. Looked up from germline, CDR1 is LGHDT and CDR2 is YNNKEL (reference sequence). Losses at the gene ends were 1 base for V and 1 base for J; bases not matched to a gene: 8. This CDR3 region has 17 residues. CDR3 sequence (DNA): TGTGCCAGCAGCCAAGGAGTGTTAGCGGGATCCCAAGAGACCCAGTACTTC. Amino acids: CASSQGVLAGSQETQYF.

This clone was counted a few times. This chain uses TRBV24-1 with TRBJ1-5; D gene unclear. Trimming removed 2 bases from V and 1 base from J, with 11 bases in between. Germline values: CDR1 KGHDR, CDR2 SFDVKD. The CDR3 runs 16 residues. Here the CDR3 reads CATSDSGRTSNQPQHF. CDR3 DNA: TGTGCCACCAGTGATTCGGGAAGAACGAGCAATCAGCCCCAGCATTTT.

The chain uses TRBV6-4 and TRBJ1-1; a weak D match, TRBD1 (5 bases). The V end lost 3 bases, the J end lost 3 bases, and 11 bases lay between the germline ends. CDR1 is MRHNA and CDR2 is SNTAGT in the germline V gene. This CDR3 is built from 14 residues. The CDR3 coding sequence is TGTGCCAGCAGTGAAAGGGGAGGGGACACTGAAGCTTTCTTT. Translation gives CASSERGGDTEAFF.

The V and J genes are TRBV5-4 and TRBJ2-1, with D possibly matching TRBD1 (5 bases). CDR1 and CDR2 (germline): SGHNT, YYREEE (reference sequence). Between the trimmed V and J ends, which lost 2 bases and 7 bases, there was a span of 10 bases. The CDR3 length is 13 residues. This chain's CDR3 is CASSFPTVNEQFF. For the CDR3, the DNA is TGTGCCAGCAGCTTTCCGACAGTGAATGAGCAGTTCTTC.

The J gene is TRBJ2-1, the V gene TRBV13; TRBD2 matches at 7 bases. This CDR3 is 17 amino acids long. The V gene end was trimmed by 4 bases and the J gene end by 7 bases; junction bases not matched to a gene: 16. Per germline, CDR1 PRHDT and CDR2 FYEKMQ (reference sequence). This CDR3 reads CASSYGSGAGAGNEQFF. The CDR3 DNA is TGTGCCAGCAGCTATGGGTCTGGGGCGGGAGCTGGGAATGAGCAGTTCTTC.

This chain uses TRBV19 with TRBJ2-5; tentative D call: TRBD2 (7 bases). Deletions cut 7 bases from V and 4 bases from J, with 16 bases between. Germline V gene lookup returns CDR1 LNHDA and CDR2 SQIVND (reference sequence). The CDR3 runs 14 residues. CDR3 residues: CASTPRGGGETQYF. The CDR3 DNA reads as TGTGCCAGTACCCCTCGGGGAGGGGGAGAGACCCAGTACTTC.

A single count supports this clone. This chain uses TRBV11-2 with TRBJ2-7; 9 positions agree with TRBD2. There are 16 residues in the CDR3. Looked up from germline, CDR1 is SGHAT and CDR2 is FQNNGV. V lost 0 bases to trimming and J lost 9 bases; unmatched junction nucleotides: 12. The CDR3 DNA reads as TGTGCCAGCAGCTTAGATCTTAGCGGGAGTATGGGCAGGCAGTACTTC. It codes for CASSLDLSGSMGRQYF.

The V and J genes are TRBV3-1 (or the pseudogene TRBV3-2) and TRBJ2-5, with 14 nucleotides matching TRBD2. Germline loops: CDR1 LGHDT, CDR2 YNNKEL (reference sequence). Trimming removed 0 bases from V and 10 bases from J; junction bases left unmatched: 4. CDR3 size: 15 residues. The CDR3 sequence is CASSQDGLAGGRQYF. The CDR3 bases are TGTGCCAGCAGCCAAGATGGACTAGCGGGAGGCCGCCAGTACTTC.

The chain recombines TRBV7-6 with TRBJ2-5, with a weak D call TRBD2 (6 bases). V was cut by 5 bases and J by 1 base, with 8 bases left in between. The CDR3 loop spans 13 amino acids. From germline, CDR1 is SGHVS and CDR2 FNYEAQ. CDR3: CASSPGLQETQYF. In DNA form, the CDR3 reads TGTGCCAGCAGCCCGGGACTCCAAGAGACCCAGTACTTC.

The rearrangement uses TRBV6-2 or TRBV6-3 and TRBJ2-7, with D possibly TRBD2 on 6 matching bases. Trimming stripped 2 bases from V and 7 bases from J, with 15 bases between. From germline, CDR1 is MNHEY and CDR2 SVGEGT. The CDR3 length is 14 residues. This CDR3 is CASSYTTSLGEQYF. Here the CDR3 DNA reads TGTGCCAGCAGTTACACGACTAGTCTGGGGGAGCAGTACTTC.

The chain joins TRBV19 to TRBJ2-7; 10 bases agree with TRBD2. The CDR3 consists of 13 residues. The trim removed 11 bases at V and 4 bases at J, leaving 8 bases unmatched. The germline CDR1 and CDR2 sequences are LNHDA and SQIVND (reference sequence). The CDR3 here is CACSLAGTYEQYF. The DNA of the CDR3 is TGTGCCTGCTCACTAGCGGGAACTTACGAGCAGTACTTC.

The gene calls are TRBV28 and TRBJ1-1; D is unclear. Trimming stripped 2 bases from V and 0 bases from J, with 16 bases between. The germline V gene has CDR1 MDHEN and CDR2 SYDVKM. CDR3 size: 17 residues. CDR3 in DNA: TGTGCCAGCAGTTTAGCGGGTCTCGGCCATATGAACACTGAAGCTTTCTTT. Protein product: CASSLAGLGHMNTEAFF.

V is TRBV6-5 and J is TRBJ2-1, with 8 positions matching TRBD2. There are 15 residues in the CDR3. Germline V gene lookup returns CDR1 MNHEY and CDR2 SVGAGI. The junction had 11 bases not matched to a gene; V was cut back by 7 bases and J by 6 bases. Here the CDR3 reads CASTQRSGGFNEQFF. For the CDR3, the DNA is TGTGCCAGCACCCAGAGGAGCGGGGGATTCAATGAGCAGTTCTTC.

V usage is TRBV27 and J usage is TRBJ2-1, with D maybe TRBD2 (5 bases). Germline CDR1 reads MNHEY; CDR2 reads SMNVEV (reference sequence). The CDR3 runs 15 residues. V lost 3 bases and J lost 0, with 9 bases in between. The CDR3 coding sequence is TGTGCCAGCAGTTTCGAGGGTTACTCCTACAATGAGCAGTTCTTC. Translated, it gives CASSFEGYSYNEQFF.

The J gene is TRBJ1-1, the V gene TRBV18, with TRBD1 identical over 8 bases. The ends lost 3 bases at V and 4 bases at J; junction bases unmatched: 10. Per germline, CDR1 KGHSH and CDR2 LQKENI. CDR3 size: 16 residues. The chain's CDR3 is CASSPGGQGSGTEAFF. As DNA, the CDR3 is TGTGCCAGCTCACCCGGCGGACAGGGATCGGGCACTGAAGCTTTCTTT.

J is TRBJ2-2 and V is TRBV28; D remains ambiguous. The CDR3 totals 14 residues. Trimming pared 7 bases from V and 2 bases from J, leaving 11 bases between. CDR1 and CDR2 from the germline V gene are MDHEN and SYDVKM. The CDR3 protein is CASTRFSNTGELFF. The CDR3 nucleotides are TGTGCCAGCACCAGGTTCTCTAACACCGGGGAGCTGTTTTTT. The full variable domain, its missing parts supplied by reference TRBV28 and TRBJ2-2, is DVKVTQSSRYLVKRTGEKVFLECVQDMDHENMFWYRQDPGLGLRLIYFSYDVKMKEKGDIPEGYSVSREKKERFSLILESASTNQTSMYLCASTRFSNTGELFFGEGSRLTVL.

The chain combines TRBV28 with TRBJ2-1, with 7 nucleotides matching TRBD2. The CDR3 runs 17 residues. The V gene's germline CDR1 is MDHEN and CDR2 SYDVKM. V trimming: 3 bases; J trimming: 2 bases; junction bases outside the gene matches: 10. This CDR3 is CASSLVRGGGPYNEQFF. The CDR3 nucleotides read TGTGCCAGCAGTTTGGTACGTGGGGGAGGGCCCTACAATGAGCAGTTCTTC.

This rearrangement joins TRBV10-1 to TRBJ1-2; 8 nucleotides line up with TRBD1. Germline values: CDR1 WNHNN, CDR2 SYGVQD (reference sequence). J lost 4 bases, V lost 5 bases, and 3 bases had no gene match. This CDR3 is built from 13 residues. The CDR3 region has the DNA TGCGCCAGCAGTCGACAGGGGACCTATGGCTACACCTTC. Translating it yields CASSRQGTYGYTF.

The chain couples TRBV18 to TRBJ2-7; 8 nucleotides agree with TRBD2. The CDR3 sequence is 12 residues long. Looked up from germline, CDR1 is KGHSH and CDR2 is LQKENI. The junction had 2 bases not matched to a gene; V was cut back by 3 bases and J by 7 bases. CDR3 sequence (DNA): TGTGCCAGCTCACCGGGACTAGAAGAGCAGTACTTC. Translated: CASSPGLEEQYF. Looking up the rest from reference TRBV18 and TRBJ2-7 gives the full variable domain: NAGVMQNPRHLVRRRGQEARLRCSPMKGHSHVYWYRQLPEEGLKFMVYLQKENIIDESGMPKERFSAEFPKEGPSILRIQQVVRGDSAAYFCASSPGLEEQYFGPGTRLTVT.

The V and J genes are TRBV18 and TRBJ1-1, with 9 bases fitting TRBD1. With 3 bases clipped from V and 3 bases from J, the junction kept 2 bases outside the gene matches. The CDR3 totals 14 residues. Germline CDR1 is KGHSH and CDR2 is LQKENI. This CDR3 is CASSPDRGYTEAFF. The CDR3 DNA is TGTGCCAGCTCACCGGACAGGGGATACACTGAAGCTTTCTTT.

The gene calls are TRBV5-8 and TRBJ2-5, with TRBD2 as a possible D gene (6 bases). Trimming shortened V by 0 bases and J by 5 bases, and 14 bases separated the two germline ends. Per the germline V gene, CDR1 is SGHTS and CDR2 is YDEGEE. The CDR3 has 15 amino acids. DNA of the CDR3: TGTGCCAGCAGCTTGGCCGGGGAGGTCCGGGAGACCCAGTACTTC. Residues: CASSLAGEVRETQYF. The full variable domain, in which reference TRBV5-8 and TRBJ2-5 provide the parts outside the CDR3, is EAGVTQSPTHLIKTRGQQATLRCSPISGHTSVYWYQQALGLGLQFLLWYDEGEERNRGNFPPRFSGRQFPNYSSELNVNALELEDSALYLCASSLAGEVRETQYFGPGTRLLVL.

The CDR3 nucleotides are TGTGCCAGCAGTCGAACCGGGACAGGGGCCCTATACGAGCAGTACTTC. Its translation is CASSRTGTGALYEQYF. The rearrangement links TRBV2 to TRBJ2-7, with TRBD1 matching 10 bases. The CDR3 is made up of 16 amino acids. The germline CDR1 and CDR2 sequences are SNHLY and FYNNEI. Losses at the gene ends were 5 bases for V and 4 bases for J; bases not matched to a gene: 11.

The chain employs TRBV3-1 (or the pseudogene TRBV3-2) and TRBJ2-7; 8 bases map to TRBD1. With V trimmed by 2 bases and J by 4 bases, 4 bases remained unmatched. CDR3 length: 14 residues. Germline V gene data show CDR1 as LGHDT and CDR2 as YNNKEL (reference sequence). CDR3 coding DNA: TGTGCCAGCAGCCAACCCGACAGGGGTTACGAGCAGTACTTC. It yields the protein CASSQPDRGYEQYF.